This is a list of T cell receptor beta chains from one sample in a study of pediatric ulcerative colitis. Produced via immunoSEQ multiplex PCR; TCRdb's table is partial and in-frame only. The table lists about 16,000 clones, roughly four fifths of them singletons. The sequencing sample was made of gut tissue. Receptors were obtained from a boy aged 5-17 years with moderate ulcerative colitis. Each CDR3 is given with its conserved first and last residue. The order of the fields is D gene, clone size, CDR3 length, J gene, V gene, CDR3 DNA, CDR3 protein. The D gene is left open where the match is weak. The listing skips clone size in some rows; elsewhere it reads once, few, many or a size class.

>-|-|14|TRBJ2-3|TRBV6-4
TGTGCCAGCAGCGAACGTCCTGCACCAGATACGCAGTATTTT
CASSERPAPDTQYF
>-|-|15|TRBJ1-2|TRBV6-1
TGTGCCAGCAGACCCCCGTTTCGAGGGGACTATGGCTACACCTTC
CASRPPFRGDYGYTF
>TRBD1|few|16|TRBJ1-2|TRBV15
TGTGCCACCAGCAGGCCGGGACAGAGAATTAACTATGGCTACACCTTC
CATSRPGQRINYGYTF
>TRBD1|-|14|TRBJ1-1|TRBV25-1
TGTGCCAGCAGTTCGACAGGGTTAAACACTGAAGCTTTCTTT
CASSSTGLNTEAFF
>-|-|14|TRBJ2-1|TRBV7-2
TGTGCCAGCAGCTTAGAACGGACAAACAATGAGCAGTTCTTC
CASSLERTNNEQFF
>-|-|15|TRBJ2-7|TRBV12-2
TGTGCAAGTCGCTTAGCGGGGCGAGACTCCTACGAGCAGTACTTC
CASRLAGRDSYEQYF
>-|-|16|TRBJ2-6|TRBV7-2
TGTGCCAGCAGCTTAGCGGTGACTCTGGGGGCCAACGTCCTGACTTTC
CASSLAVTLGANVLTF
>TRBD1|-|15|TRBJ2-4|TRBV29-1
TGCAGCGTAGAAGAAGGGGGCCGGGGTTTTGGTCTTCAGTACTTC
CSVEEGGRGFGLQYF
>TRBD1|-|15|TRBJ2-7|TRBV5-5
TGTGCCAGCGAACTTGACAGGGGAATGGCCTACGAGCAGTACTTC
CASELDRGMAYEQYF
>-|-|15|TRBJ2-7|TRBV27
TGTGCCAGCAGTTTGATCGCCGTGCGGCCCTACGAGCAGTACTTC
CASSLIAVRPYEQYF
>-|-|16|TRBJ2-1|TRBV5-1
TGCGCCAGCAGCTTGGGGGTGACTAGCTCCTACAATGAGCAGTTCTTC
CASSLGVTSSYNEQFF
>TRBD1|once|15|TRBJ2-5|TRBV7-9
TGTGCCGCCTCGAGGGGGACAGGGATGAGGGAGACCCAGTACTTC
CAASRGTGMRETQYF
>-|-|14|TRBJ2-3|TRBV27
TGTGCCAGCAGTTTAGGTGTATCCACAGATACGCAGTATTTT
CASSLGVSTDTQYF
>TRBD1|-|16|TRBJ2-7|TRBV6-1
TGTGCCAGCAGTGAAGTTGTCAGGACAGGAGTCTACGAGCAGTACTTC
CASSEVVRTGVYEQYF
>TRBD1|-|16|TRBJ1-5|TRBV5-4
TGTGCCAGCAGCCTCACGACAGGGACCTTAAATCAGCCCCAGCATTTT
CASSLTTGTLNQPQHF
>-|few|13|TRBJ1-1|TRBV15
TGTGCCACCAGCATGTCGGGGAACACTGAAGCTTTCTTT
CATSMSGNTEAFF
>-|-|12|TRBJ1-3|TRBV6-5
TGTGCCAGCAGCACCCGGGGGTACACCATATATTTT
CASSTRGYTIYF
>-|-|11|TRBJ1-2|TRBV29-1
TGCAGCGTTCAACGCTCGGAGTTCTACACCTTC
CSVQRSEFYTF
>TRBD1|-|14|TRBJ1-3|TRBV30
TGTGCCTGGACTCTTAACAGGGGAACAAACACCATATATTTT
CAWTLNRGTNTIYF
>-|-|13|TRBJ1-1|TRBV7-2
TGTGCCAGCAGCTTAAGGGGGGACACTGAAGCTTTCTTT
CASSLRGDTEAFF
>-|once|13|TRBJ2-1|TRBV7-3
TGTGCCAGCAGCTTATATGATGTGGATGAGCAGTTCTTC
CASSLYDVDEQFF
>-|few|14|TRBJ1-5|TRBV19
TGTGCCAGTAGCCCGGGCCTGGGAGGCCAGCCCCAGCATTTT
CASSPGLGGQPQHF
>-|-|12|TRBJ2-5|TRBV5-1
TGCGCCAGCAGCTGGGACGGAGCCCAGCCCTACTTC
CASSWDGAQPYF
>-|-|15|TRBJ2-7|TRBV9
TGTGCCAGCAGCCCCCGCGAGGGATCGTCCTACGAGCAGTACTTC
CASSPREGSSYEQYF
>-|-|15|TRBJ2-7|TRBV9
TGTGCCAGCAGCGTAGGGGACCCCGCTACCTACGAGCAGTACTTC
CASSVGDPATYEQYF
>-|-|14|TRBJ2-3|TRBV9
TGTGCCAGCAGCGCCTCCGGGACTGTCGATACGCAGTATTTT
CASSASGTVDTQYF
>-|few|14|TRBJ1-5|TRBV10-3
TGTGCCACCTGGGGTCCGACTAGCAATCAGCCCCAGCATTTT
CATWGPTSNQPQHF
>-|-|14|TRBJ1-3|TRBV4-3
TGCGCCAGCAGCCAAGGGTCCGCTGGAAACACCATATATTTT
CASSQGSAGNTIYF
>TRBD1|-|16|TRBJ1-3|TRBV18
TGTGCCAGCTCACCACCGACTACAGGGGCTGGAAACACCATATATTTT
CASSPPTTGAGNTIYF
>-|few|15|TRBJ1-3|TRBV4-1
TGCGCCAGCAGCCTGACCATGATCTCTGGAAACACCATATATTTT
CASSLTMISGNTIYF
>-|once|11|TRBJ2-7|TRBV20-1
TGCAGTGCTAGACGAGGACGAACCCAGTACTTC
CSARRGRTQYF
>-|few|13|TRBJ1-5|TRBV4-2
TGTGCCAGCAGCCAAGATCCCGTCCAGCCCCAGCATTTT
CASSQDPVQPQHF
>TRBD1|-|16|TRBJ2-5|TRBV5-1
TGCGCCAGCAGCCCGGGGACAGGGACTTACCAAGAGACCCAGTACTTC
CASSPGTGTYQETQYF
>TRBD2|-|17|TRBJ2-7|TRBV14
TGTGCCAGCAGCCAAGCCCACGGGACTAGCGGTACCTACGAGCAGTACTTC
CASSQAHGTSGTYEQYF
>-|-|13|TRBJ1-4|TRBV5-1
TGCGCCAGCAAAACAGGGTCTAATGAAAAACTGTTTTTT
CASKTGSNEKLFF
>TRBD2|-|17|TRBJ2-6|TRBV5-6
TGTGCCAGCATCCTTCTGGGGAGGGCCCCAGGGGCCAACGTCCTGACTTTC
CASILLGRAPGANVLTF
>-|-|17|TRBJ2-2|TRBV19
TGTGCCAGTAGTATAGAAGCGGGTCTCCCGGGGACCGGGGAGCTGTTTTTT
CASSIEAGLPGTGELFF
>-|-|11|TRBJ1-2|TRBV30
TGTGCCTGGAGTCAAACAAGCGGCTACACCTTC
CAWSQTSGYTF
>TRBD1|few|14|TRBJ1-2|TRBV5-6
TGTGCCAGCAGCTCCAACAGGGGGAGGGGTGGCTACACCTTC
CASSSNRGRGGYTF
>TRBD1|-|15|TRBJ2-7|TRBV29-1
TGCAGCGTTGAATGGCAGGGGGTTGGCCCCTACGAGCAGTACTTC
CSVEWQGVGPYEQYF
>-|-|15|TRBJ1-6|TRBV5-1
TGCGCCAGCAGCCCGGACCCCCGGGGATCCTCACCCCTCCACTTT
CASSPDPRGSSPLHF
>-|-|13|TRBJ1-2|TRBV5-1
TGCGCCAGCAGCTTGGACGGGAACTATGGCTACACCTTC
CASSLDGNYGYTF
>-|-|12|TRBJ1-1|TRBV21-1
TGTGCCAGCAGCACGGTGGGCACTGAAGCTTTCTTT
CASSTVGTEAFF
>TRBD2|-|16|TRBJ2-7|TRBV7-2
TGTGCCAGCAGCTTATCGGGGACTAGCGGGAAAGGGGAGCAGTACTTC
CASSLSGTSGKGEQYF
>-|-|16|TRBJ2-7|TRBV7-2
TGTGCCAGCAGCCCAAAGGTGGGGACTGGCAGATACGAGCAGTACTTC
CASSPKVGTGRYEQYF
>-|few|13|TRBJ1-1|TRBV29-1
TGCAGCGTTGGGGAAGGGGTGAACACTGAAGCTTTCTTT
CSVGEGVNTEAFF
>-|-|15|TRBJ1-2|TRBV9
TGTGCCAGCAGCGTAGATCGTATCCGTATGGATGGCTACACCTTC
CASSVDRIRMDGYTF
>TRBD1|-|16|TRBJ1-3|TRBV4-2
TGTGCCAGCAGCCCCGAGGACAGGGCGGTCGGAAACACCATATATTTT
CASSPEDRAVGNTIYF
>-|large|14|TRBJ1-4|TRBV6-1
TGTGCCATCGACAGAATCGCAACTAATGAAAAACTGTTTTTT
CAIDRIATNEKLFF
>-|-|15|TRBJ2-5|TRBV14
TGTGCCAGCAGCCAGAGACTGGGGAAGGGGGAGACCCAGTACTTC
CASSQRLGKGETQYF
>TRBD2|few|19|TRBJ2-2|TRBV7-2
TGTGCCAGCAGCTTTGGACTAGCGGGCCCCATAGCGAACACCGGGGAGCTGTTTTTT
CASSFGLAGPIANTGELFF
>-|-|13|TRBJ2-7|TRBV7-9
TGTGCCAGCAGCTTAATCGCGGCATACGAGCAGTACTTC
CASSLIAAYEQYF
>-|-|13|TRBJ2-1|TRBV18
TGTGCCAGCTCACTTCCGGGCGGCGATGAGCAGTTCTTC
CASSLPGGDEQFF
>TRBD1|few|15|TRBJ1-1|TRBV19
TGTGCCAGTAGTATTAGGGGGCAAGGGAACACTGAAGCTTTCTTT
CASSIRGQGNTEAFF
>-|few|11|TRBJ2-3|TRBV29-1
TGCAGCGTTGTTCGGATGGGTACGCAGTATTTT
CSVVRMGTQYF
>-|-|13|TRBJ1-2|TRBV27
TGTGCCAGCAGTTTACGGGGGCTGCGGGGCTACACCTTC
CASSLRGLRGYTF
>-|-|15|TRBJ1-6|TRBV5-1
TGCGCCAGCAGCACCTACGGGGATATAAATTCACCCCTCCACTTT
CASSTYGDINSPLHF